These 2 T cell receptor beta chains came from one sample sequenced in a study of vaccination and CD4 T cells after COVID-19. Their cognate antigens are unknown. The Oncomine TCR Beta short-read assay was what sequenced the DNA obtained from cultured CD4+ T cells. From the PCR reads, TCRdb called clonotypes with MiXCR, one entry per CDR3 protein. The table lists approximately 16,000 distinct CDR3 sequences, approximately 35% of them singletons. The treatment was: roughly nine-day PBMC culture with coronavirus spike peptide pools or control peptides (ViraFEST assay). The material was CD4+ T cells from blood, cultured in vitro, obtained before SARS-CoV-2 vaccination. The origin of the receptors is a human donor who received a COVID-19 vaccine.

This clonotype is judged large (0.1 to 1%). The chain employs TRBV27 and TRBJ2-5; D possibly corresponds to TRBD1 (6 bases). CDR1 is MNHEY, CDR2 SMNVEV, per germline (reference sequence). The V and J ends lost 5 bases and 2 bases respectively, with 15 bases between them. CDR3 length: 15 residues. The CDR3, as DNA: TGTGCCAGCAGTCCCCACCGACAGGCTCAAGAGACCCAGTACTTC. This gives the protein CASSPHRQAQETQYF.

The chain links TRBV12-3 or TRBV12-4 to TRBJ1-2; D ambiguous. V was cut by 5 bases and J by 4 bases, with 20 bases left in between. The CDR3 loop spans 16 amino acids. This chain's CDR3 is CASSPGRSRASYGYTF. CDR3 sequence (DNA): TGTGCCAGCAGTCCAGGTCGTAGCCGGGCCTCCTATGGCTACACCTTC.